The entry below gives a single TCR beta chain sequence along with its context. This record comes from a study of shared clonotypes between healthy human individuals. The CDR3 is made up of 15 amino acids. V lost 4 bases, J lost 5 bases, and 11 bases stayed unmatched. CDR1 SGHRS and CDR2 YFSETQ come from the germline V gene. Sequencing was performed with immunoSEQ multiplex PCR; in TCRdb, only in-frame clones are kept and a portion is missing. The sample holds over a million clones, 65% to 75% seen once. This clonotype originated in a man between 18 and 35 years old in good health. The sequencing sample was made of memory CD4+ T cells sorted from blood. Subset given: CD45RA-negative fraction. The rearrangement links TRBV5-1 to TRBJ1-1; 7 bases are a match to TRBD1. The CDR3 here is CASSPLQGSRTEAFF. For the CDR3, the DNA is TGCGCCAGCAGCCCTCTACAGGGGTCGAGGACTGAAGCTTTCTTT.